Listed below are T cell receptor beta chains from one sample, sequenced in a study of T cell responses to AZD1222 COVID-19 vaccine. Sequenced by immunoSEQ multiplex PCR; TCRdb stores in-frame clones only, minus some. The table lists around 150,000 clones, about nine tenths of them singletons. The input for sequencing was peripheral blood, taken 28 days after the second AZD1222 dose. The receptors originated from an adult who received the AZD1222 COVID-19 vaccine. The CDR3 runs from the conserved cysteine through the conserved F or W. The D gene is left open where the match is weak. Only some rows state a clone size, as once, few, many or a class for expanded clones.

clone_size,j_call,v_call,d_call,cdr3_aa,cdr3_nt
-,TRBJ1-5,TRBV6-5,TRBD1,CASSNGQGSQPQHF,TGTGCCAGCAGTAACGGACAGGGGAGTCAGCCCCAGCATTTT
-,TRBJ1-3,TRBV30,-,CAWNLGAGALGNTIYF,TGTGCCTGGAATTTGGGAGCAGGGGCGCTGGGAAACACCATATATTTT
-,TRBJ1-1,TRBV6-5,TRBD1,CASSKDRGSTEAFF,TGTGCCAGCAGTAAGGACAGGGGAAGTACTGAAGCTTTCTTT
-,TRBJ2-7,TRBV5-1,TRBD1,CASSLDGQVSYEQYF,TGCGCCAGCAGCTTGGACGGACAGGTTAGCTACGAGCAGTACTTC
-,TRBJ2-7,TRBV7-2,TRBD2,CASSSWTSGGANEQYF,TGTGCCAGCAGCTCGTGGACTAGCGGGGGGGCCAACGAGCAGTACTTC
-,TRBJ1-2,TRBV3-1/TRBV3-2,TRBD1,CASSRDRGNYGYTF,TGTGCCAGCAGCCGGGACAGGGGGAACTATGGCTACACCTTC
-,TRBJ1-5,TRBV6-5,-,CASSWGLNQPQHF,TGTGCCAGCAGCTGGGGACTCAATCAGCCCCAGCATTTT
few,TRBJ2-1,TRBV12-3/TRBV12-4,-,CASSLHNEQFF,TGTGCCAGCAGCTTGCACAATGAGCAGTTCTTC
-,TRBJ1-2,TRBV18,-,CASSPNGGYGYTF,TGTGCCAGCTCACCAAATGGGGGGTATGGCTACACCTTC
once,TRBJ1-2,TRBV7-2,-,CASSSSGASGGYTF,TGTGCCAGCAGCTCCTCCGGGGCCAGCGGTGGCTACACCTTC
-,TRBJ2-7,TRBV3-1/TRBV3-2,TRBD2,CASSQDQRLAGRTYEQYF,TGTGCCAGCAGCCAAGATCAAAGACTAGCGGGGCGTACCTACGAGCAGTACTTC
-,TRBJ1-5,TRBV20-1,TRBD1,CSASRQGPNQPQHF,TGCAGTGCTAGTAGACAGGGGCCCAATCAGCCCCAGCATTTT
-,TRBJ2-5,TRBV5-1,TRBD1,CASSAKWDREYQETQYF,TGCGCCAGCAGTGCCAAATGGGACAGGGAGTACCAAGAGACCCAGTACTTC
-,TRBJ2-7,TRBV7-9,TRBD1,CASSRDRDAEQYF,TGTGCCAGCAGTCGGGACAGGGATGCCGAGCAGTACTTC
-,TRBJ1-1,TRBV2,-,CASRHTEAFF,TGTGCCAGCAGGCACACTGAAGCTTTCTTT
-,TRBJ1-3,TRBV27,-,CASSPDSLRGNTIYF,TGTGCCAGCAGTCCGGACAGCCTAAGGGGAAACACCATATATTTT
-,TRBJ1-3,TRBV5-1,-,CASSLRGEAGNTIYF,TGCGCCAGCAGCTTGAGGGGGGAGGCTGGAAACACCATATATTTT
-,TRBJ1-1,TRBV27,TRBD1,CASSLSQGGSTEAFF,TGTGCCAGCAGTTTATCTCAGGGGGGGAGCACTGAAGCTTTCTTT
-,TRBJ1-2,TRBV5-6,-,CASSLGQRGSGYTF,TGTGCCAGCAGCTTGGGACAGAGAGGAAGTGGCTACACCTTC
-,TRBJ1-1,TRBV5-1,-,CASSGPGGRNTEAFF,TGCGCCAGCAGCGGGCCGGGGGGTCGGAACACTGAAGCTTTCTTT
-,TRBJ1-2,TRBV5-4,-,CASSFGDIPYGYTF,TGTGCCAGCAGCTTTGGGGACATCCCCTATGGCTACACCTTC
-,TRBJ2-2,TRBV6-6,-,CASSWRESAGELFF,TGTGCCAGCAGTTGGAGGGAATCGGCCGGGGAGCTGTTTTTT
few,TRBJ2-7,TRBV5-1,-,CASSLDSLAEQYF,TGCGCCAGCAGCTTGGACAGCCTGGCCGAGCAGTACTTC
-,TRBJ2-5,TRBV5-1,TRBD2,CASSPGTSGISRGETQYF,TGCGCCAGCAGCCCAGGGACTAGCGGGATCTCCCGGGGGGAGACCCAGTACTTC
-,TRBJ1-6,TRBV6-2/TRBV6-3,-,CASSYSMGDYNSPLHF,TGTGCCAGCAGTTACTCGATGGGGGACTATAATTCACCCCTCCACTTT